Following are 30 T cell receptor beta chains from one sample sequenced in a study of blood T cell repertoires in COVID-19 (TCRdb year 2020). The method behind the library was the immunoSEQ multiplex PCR assay. The table comes from immuneACCESS by way of TCRdb, which keeps in-frame sequences with V and J called. Part of the clones is missing from these tables; in studies checked, under half for an unresolved V gene and the rest for unknown reasons. In this sample the table shows about 220,000 clones, roughly 80% of which occur a single time. The ten largest clones add up to about 4.8% of the sample. The sample was PBMCs or T cells enriched from blood (not recorded which). The source of these receptors is a woman in her forties or fifties who had been exposed to COVID-19.

This chain uses TRBV13 with TRBJ2-1; 8 bases line up with TRBD1. Trimming at V came to 1 base and at J to 8 bases, leaving 4 bases not matched to a gene. Germline lookup yields CDR1 PRHDT and CDR2 FYEKMQ (reference sequence). This CDR3 is 14 amino acids long. The CDR3 DNA reads TGTGCCAGCAGCTTAGAGCAGGGGGCGGATGAGCAGTTCTTC. It codes for CASSLEQGADEQFF. The whole variable domain, remainder taken from reference TRBV13 and TRBJ2-1, is AAGVIQSPRHLIKEKRETATLKCYPIPRHDTVYWYQQGPGQDPQFLISFYEKMQSDKGSIPDRFSAQQFSDYHSELNMSSLELGDSALYFCASSLEQGADEQFFGPGTRLTVL.

The V gene is TRBV14, the J gene TRBJ2-1; D is possibly TRBD2 (6 bases). The length of the CDR3 is 16 residues. The V end lost 5 bases, the J end lost 6 bases, and 20 bases lay between the germline ends. Germline values: CDR1 SGHDN, CDR2 FVKESK. The DNA of the CDR3 is TGTGCCAGCAGCTCAGGAGGGACTGTCGTGACCAATGAGCAGTTCTTC. Encoded protein: CASSSGGTVVTNEQFF.

The CDR3 DNA follows: TGTGCCAGCAGTGAAAAGGACAGGTGGCCCCATTATGGCTACACCTTC. It encodes CASSEKDRWPHYGYTF. J is TRBJ1-2 and V is TRBV6-1, with 7 bases fitting TRBD1. CDR1 and CDR2 from the germline V gene are MNHNS and SASEGT. Trimming removed 2 bases from V and 5 bases from J; junction bases left unmatched: 11. The CDR3 is made up of 16 amino acids.

This clone was detected only once. This rearrangement joins TRBV7-9 to TRBJ1-5; D gene unclear. Trimming took off 0 bases at V and 7 bases at J, with 10 bases between the two ends. Germline CDR1 is SEHNR and CDR2 is FQNEAQ (reference sequence). CDR3 length: 14 residues. As DNA, the CDR3 is TGTGCCAGCAGCTTAGCGGGCGACCGACAGCCCCAGCATTTT. Translating gives CASSLAGDRQPQHF.

This sequence joins TRBV27 and TRBJ2-5; 10 bases line up with TRBD1. Germline CDR1 reads MNHEY; CDR2 reads SMNVEV (reference sequence). The J segment lost 4 bases and the V segment lost 4 bases, leaving 6 bases of the junction unmatched. This CDR3 region has 15 residues. The CDR3 sequence is CASSSDRGRVETQYF. The CDR3 DNA follows: TGTGCCAGCAGTTCGGACAGGGGGAGAGTAGAGACCCAGTACTTC.

This sequence joins TRBV6-2 or TRBV6-3 and TRBJ2-6; tentative D call: TRBD1 (7 bases). Trimming pared 5 bases from V and 2 bases from J, leaving 10 bases between. This CDR3 is 15 amino acids long. Germline V CDR1 and CDR2: MNHEY, SVGEGT. CDR3 region: CASSGGGAGANVLTF. The DNA for the CDR3 is TGTGCCAGCAGTGGAGGGGGCGCTGGGGCCAACGTCCTGACTTTC.

V gene TRBV7-9 combines with J gene TRBJ2-5; TRBD2 is a possible D gene (6 bases). The length of the CDR3 is 15 residues. Germline CDR1 SEHNR, CDR2 FQNEAQ (reference sequence). V dropped 6 bases and J dropped 5 bases, with 19 bases sitting between them. The CDR3 nucleotides are TGTGCCAGCAGGCCGGGACTCGATCCTTGGGAGACCCAGTACTTC. Protein product: CASRPGLDPWETQYF.

The V gene is TRBV11-2, the J gene TRBJ2-2; TRBD2 aligns across 8 bases. Germline values: CDR1 SGHAT, CDR2 FQNNGV. The CDR3 covers 15 residues. V lost 0 bases to trimming and J lost 6 bases; unmatched junction nucleotides: 3. CDR3: CASSLELAGPGELFF. For the CDR3, the DNA is TGTGCCAGCAGCTTAGAGCTAGCGGGTCCCGGGGAGCTGTTTTTT.

The V and J genes are TRBV3-1 (or the pseudogene TRBV3-2) and TRBJ2-3; 8 nucleotides agree with TRBD2. V trimming: 3 bases; J trimming: 5 bases; junction bases outside the gene matches: 7. The length of the CDR3 is 15 residues. The germline CDR1 and CDR2 sequences are LGHDT and YNNKEL (reference sequence). The CDR3 coding sequence is TGTGCCAGCAGCCACTCGGGACTAGGAAGAGATACGCAGTATTTT. Encoded protein: CASSHSGLGRDTQYF.

V usage is TRBV6-2 or TRBV6-3 and J usage is TRBJ2-7; TRBD2 might be the D (5 bases). CDR1 is MNHEY and CDR2 is SVGEGT in the germline V gene. The CDR3 loop spans 15 amino acids. V lost 0 bases and J lost 4, with 13 bases in between. CDR3: CASSYSSPGGYEQYF. The CDR3 nucleotides are TGTGCCAGCAGTTACTCTAGCCCTGGAGGATACGAGCAGTACTTC.

V usage is TRBV5-1 and J usage is TRBJ1-1, with unresolved D. The V gene's germline CDR1 is SGHRS and CDR2 YFSETQ. V lost 4 bases to trimming and J lost 2 bases, with 6 bases between them. The CDR3 length is 12 residues. The DNA of the CDR3 is TGCGCCAGCAGCCGGGGTAACACTGAAGCTTTCTTT. Translated, it gives CASSRGNTEAFF.

The V call is TRBV23-1, the J call TRBJ1-3, with 7 bases lining up with TRBD1. TRBV23-1 is classed as an ORF, of uncertain function. CDR3 length equals 16 residues. V lost 8 bases and J lost 8; bases outside the gene matches: 18. CDR3 nucleotide sequence: TGCGCCAGCCCCGACCGACCGACAGGGTGCTCAGACACCATATATTTT. The encoded protein is CASPDRPTGCSDTIYF.

This clone was recorded many times. The V gene is TRBV19, the J gene TRBJ2-2; 8 nucleotides agree with TRBD1. The junction had 4 bases not matched to a gene; V was cut back by 3 bases and J by 1 base. The V gene's germline CDR1 is LNHDA and CDR2 SQIVND (reference sequence). This CDR3 spans 16 amino acids. The CDR3 DNA reads as TGTGCCAGTAGTATCAAAGGGACAGGGAACACCGGGGAGCTGTTTTTT. Translated, it gives CASSIKGTGNTGELFF.

This clone was counted only a few times. The rearrangement uses TRBV6-1 and TRBJ1-5; D uncertain. V was trimmed by 1 base and J by 3 bases, leaving 13 bases between them. Looked up from germline, CDR1 is MNHNS and CDR2 is SASEGT. The CDR3 totals 16 residues. The CDR3 DNA reads as TGTGCCAGCAGTGAAGTTCCAGGCCGGTTCAATCAGCCCCAGCATTTT. Amino acid sequence: CASSEVPGRFNQPQHF.

The V and J genes are TRBV5-6 and TRBJ2-4; D gene uncertain. The CDR3 is 14 residues long. V was clipped by 2 bases and J by 0 bases, with 6 bases between them. Germline V gene sequence: CDR1 SGHDT, CDR2 YYEEEE. In DNA, the CDR3 is TGTGCCAGCAGCTTACAGCAAGCCAAAAACATTCAGTACTTC. This codes for CASSLQQAKNIQYF.

The chain's CDR3 is CASRRAGADGPQHF. The DNA of the CDR3 is TGTGCCAGTCGGAGGGCGGGAGCTGATGGGCCCCAGCATTTT. The V and J genes are TRBV19 and TRBJ1-5; D unresolved. This CDR3 has 14 amino acids. V gave up 8 bases and J gave up 9 bases, with 20 bases separating them. Germline CDR1 and CDR2: LNHDA and SQIVND (reference sequence).

The CDR3 nucleotides are TGTGCCAGCAGCCTCAATAGGGGCCCCGGAGATACGCAGTATTTT. Translated: CASSLNRGPGDTQYF. The chain uses TRBV11-2 and TRBJ2-3; the D gene is possibly TRBD1 (5 bases). CDR3 size: 15 residues. Germline assignment: CDR1 SGHAT and CDR2 FQNNGV. The V and J ends lost 5 bases and 5 bases respectively, with 17 bases between them.

The chain employs TRBV24-1 and TRBJ1-2, with 9 bases lining up with TRBD1. The V gene's germline CDR1 is KGHDR and CDR2 SFDVKD. This CDR3 contains 15 residues. After removal of 4 bases from V and 4 bases from J, the junction contained 6 bases not matched to a gene. The CDR3: CATSEPGQGVYGYTF. The CDR3, as DNA: TGTGCCACCAGTGAGCCGGGACAGGGAGTCTATGGCTACACCTTC.

The J gene is TRBJ1-2, the V gene TRBV11-2; 10 positions match TRBD1. The CDR3 extends over 13 amino acids. Germline V gene sequence: CDR1 SGHAT, CDR2 FQNNGV. J gave up 8 bases and V 5 bases, and 5 bases lay outside the gene matches. Written as DNA, the CDR3 is TGTGCCAGCAGCAACGGGACAGGGGTCGGCTACACCTTC. Its translation is CASSNGTGVGYTF. The whole variable domain, filled in from reference TRBV11-2 and TRBJ1-2, reads EAGVAQSPRYKIIEKRQSVAFWCNPISGHATLYWYQQILGQGPKLLIQFQNNGVVDDSQLPKDRFSAERLKGVDSTLKIQPAKLEDSAVYLCASSNGTGVGYTFGSGTRLTVV.

This chain links TRBV4-1 with TRBJ1-1, with unresolved D. V gave up 7 bases and J gave up 3 bases, with 12 bases separating them. Germline V gene data show CDR1 as MGHRA and CDR2 as YSYEKL. This CDR3 has 13 amino acids. CDR3 loop: CASTAGEDTEAFF. The CDR3 DNA reads TGCGCCAGCACTGCGGGAGAGGACACTGAAGCTTTCTTT.

The chain employs TRBV3-1 (or the pseudogene TRBV3-2) and TRBJ1-2, with TRBD1 matching over 9 bases. Unmatched junction bases numbered 3, after V lost 4 bases and J lost 6 bases. The CDR3 runs 13 residues. Germline V gene lookup returns CDR1 LGHDT and CDR2 YNNKEL (reference sequence). The CDR3 sequence is CASSRWTGDGYTF. The DNA for the CDR3 is TGTGCCAGCAGCCGTTGGACAGGGGATGGCTACACCTTC.

The chain employs TRBV4-3 and TRBJ1-2, with D unclear. The CDR3 extends over 14 amino acids. The germline V gene encodes CDR1 LGHNA and CDR2 YSLEER. V dropped 2 bases and J dropped 7 bases, with 14 bases sitting between them. The CDR3 loop reads CASSQNRAVGGYTF. The DNA for the CDR3 is TGCGCCAGCAGCCAAAACCGCGCCGTCGGTGGCTACACCTTC.

The chain employs TRBV10-3 and TRBJ1-4; a possible D gene is TRBD1 (5 bases). Trimming removed 7 bases at V and 5 bases at J, with 17 bases between. Germline V CDR1 and CDR2: ENHRY, SYGVKD. There are 15 residues in the CDR3. CDR3 in DNA: TGTGCCATCAAGAGGGGAGGAGGAGGGAATGAAAAACTGTTTTTT. Protein sequence: CAIKRGGGGNEKLFF.

CDR3 amino acids: CAWSVDRDQPQHF. CDR3 sequence (DNA): TGTGCCTGGAGTGTAGACCGGGATCAGCCCCAGCATTTT. The chain employs TRBV30 and TRBJ1-5; no firm D call. The CDR3 contains 13 residues. The V end was cut by 0 bases, the J end by 5 bases, with 8 bases between. CDR1 GTSNPN and CDR2 SVGIG come from the germline V gene (reference sequence).

V usage is TRBV3-1 (or the pseudogene TRBV3-2) and J usage is TRBJ2-2, with 11 bases fitting TRBD2. J gave up 4 bases and V 2 bases, and 6 bases lay outside the gene matches. There are 17 residues in the CDR3. The V gene's germline CDR1 is LGHDT and CDR2 YNNKEL (reference sequence). This CDR3 reads CASSQLAGGPSTGELFF. The CDR3 DNA sequence: TGTGCCAGCAGCCAATTAGCGGGGGGGCCGAGCACCGGGGAGCTGTTTTTT.

This chain links TRBV24-1 with TRBJ1-5; no clear D. The germline gives CDR1 KGHDR, CDR2 SFDVKD. There are 14 residues in the CDR3. V lost 2 bases and J lost 1, with 5 bases in between. The CDR3 is CATSDSKSNQPQHF. The CDR3 region has the DNA TGTGCCACCAGTGATTCAAAAAGCAATCAGCCCCAGCATTTT.

The table lists this clone with a count of one. The chain links TRBV5-1 to TRBJ1-4; weak D call: TRBD1 (5 bases). Per the germline V gene, CDR1 is SGHRS and CDR2 is YFSETQ. V was cut by 0 bases and J by 3 bases, with 9 bases left in between. The CDR3 length is 15 residues. Here the CDR3 reads CASSLAGGSNEKLFF. DNA of the CDR3: TGCGCCAGCAGCTTGGCGGGGGGATCTAATGAAAAACTGTTTTTT.

The chain recombines TRBV4-2 with TRBJ2-5; 15 bases line up with TRBD2. V lost 4 bases to trimming and J lost 2 bases; unmatched junction nucleotides: 2. Germline-derived CDR1 and CDR2 are LGHNA and YNFKEQ. This CDR3 comprises 16 residues. The CDR3 loop is CASSRTSGGAQETQYF. Here the CDR3 DNA reads TGTGCCAGCAGCCGGACTAGCGGGGGGGCTCAAGAGACCCAGTACTTC.

This clone showed up just once. CDR3 nucleotide sequence: TGTGCCAGCAAGTTTACGCCAGGAGGAGTTGGCTACACCTTC. Amino acids: CASKFTPGGVGYTF. The V gene is TRBV27, the J gene TRBJ1-2; D unresolved. The V and J ends lost 7 bases and 7 bases respectively, with 19 bases between them. The CDR3 extends over 14 amino acids. Germline CDR1 and CDR2: MNHEY and SMNVEV (reference sequence).

The chain joins TRBV6-5 to TRBJ1-6; 8 nucleotides match TRBD1. CDR3 length: 15 amino acids. Germline V gene sequence: CDR1 MNHEY, CDR2 SVGAGI. Unmatched junction bases numbered 3, after V lost 2 bases and J lost 6 bases. The CDR3 sequence is CASSYAQGANSPLHF. CDR3 nucleotide sequence: TGTGCCAGCAGTTACGCCCAGGGGGCTAATTCACCCCTCCACTTT.